This TCR beta chain originates from a study of control samples from healthy donors and cancer patients (TCRdb year 2020). Worth noting for this clone: It has no known antigen specificity. No base quality values were provided; no much bigger clone lies one nucleotide off.

CDR1 and CDR2 were assigned from the germline V gene as SQVTM and ANQGSEA. Trimming takes 2 bases off V and 4 bases off J; junction bases not matched to a gene: 2. The CDR3, cysteine through phenylalanine, is 13 amino acids long. Here the CDR3 DNA is all that survives: 39 bases in frame from base 1. Library creation used the immunoSEQ multiplex PCR assay. Not all clones reach the TCRdb copy of this immuneACCESS table, which keeps in-frame sequences only. Checked studies attribute under half of the gap to unresolved V genes and leave the rest unexplained. The sample profile shows about 130,000 clones; 90% of them were found once. 2% to 2.5% of the sample belongs to the ten largest clones.

The rearrangement combines TRBV29-1 with TRBJ2-3, with 8 central nucleotides matching TRBD1. Sequencing used blood. The sequence was collected from a man between 18 and 29 years old in good health. The CDR3 reads as follows: CSVESTGADTQYF. The DNA sequence is as follows: TGCAGCGTTGAATCGACAGGGGCAGATACGCAGTATTTT.